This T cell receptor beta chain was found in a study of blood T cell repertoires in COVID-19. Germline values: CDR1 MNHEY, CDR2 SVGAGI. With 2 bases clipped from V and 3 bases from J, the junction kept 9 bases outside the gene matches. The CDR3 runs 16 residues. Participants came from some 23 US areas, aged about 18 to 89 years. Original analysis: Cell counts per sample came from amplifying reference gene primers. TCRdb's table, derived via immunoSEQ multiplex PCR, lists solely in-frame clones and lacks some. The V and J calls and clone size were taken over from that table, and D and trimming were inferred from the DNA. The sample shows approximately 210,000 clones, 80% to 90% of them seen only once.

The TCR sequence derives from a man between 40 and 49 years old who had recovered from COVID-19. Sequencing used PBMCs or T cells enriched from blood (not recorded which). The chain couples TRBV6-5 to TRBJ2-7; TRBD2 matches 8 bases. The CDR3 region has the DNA TGTGCCAGCAGTTACGGCGGGGGGCTCGTGGACTACGAGCAGTACTTC. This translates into CASSYGGGLVDYEQYF.